This T cell receptor beta chain originates from a study of blood T cell repertoires in COVID-19. In the original analysis: Scientists estimated how many nucleated cells there were by amplifying reference gene primers. The assay was immunoSEQ multiplex PCR, and TCRdb's table has in-frame clones only and misses some. For V, J and clone size, that table is used; D and trimming come from the DNA. The repertoire includes approximately 220,000 clones, about 83% of them detected once, and about 5.3% sits in the top ten. In germline, CDR1 is LNHDA, CDR2 SQIVND (reference sequence). The CDR3 length is 16 residues. J gave up 2 bases and V 3 bases, and 7 bases lay outside the gene matches. Within the 2 weeks before study entry, each person in the exposed group met a COVID-19 case.

Sequenced: PBMCs or T cells enriched from blood (not recorded which). This chain links TRBV19 with TRBJ2-3, with TRBD1 identical over 8 bases. This sequence originates from a woman between 50 and 59 years old who had been exposed to COVID-19. CDR3 coding DNA: TGTGCCAGTAGTATTACCTCAGGGGGCATCACAGATACGCAGTATTTT. As protein: CASSITSGGITDTQYF.